Listed below are T cell receptor beta chains from one sample, sequenced in a study of blood T cell repertoires in COVID-19. TCRdb's table, derived via immunoSEQ multiplex PCR, lists solely in-frame clones and lacks some. Of 200,000 or so clones listed, 85% to 90% are singletons. Material: peripheral blood. These TCRs come from a man aged 45-65 years with acute or convalescent COVID-19. The CDR3 runs from the conserved cysteine through the conserved F or W. Each record gives: CDR3 length, clone size, J gene, V gene, D gene, CDR3 DNA, CDR3 protein. D genes are given only for firm matches. Expanded clones are given a class, and other clones once, few, many or no size at all.

15	-	TRBJ1-1	TRBV5-1	TRBD1	TGCGCCAGCAGCTTGGCCGAGGGGGCGAACACTGAAGCTTTCTTT	CASSLAEGANTEAFF
15	-	TRBJ1-2	TRBV5-4	-	TGTGCCAGCAGCAGAAACAGGGCGTCGGGCTATGGCTACACCTTC	CASSRNRASGYGYTF
15	-	TRBJ1-4	TRBV2	-	TGTGCCAGCATGGTTCGGGGGGGAACTAATGAAAAACTGTTTTTT	CASMVRGGTNEKLFF
15	-	TRBJ1-1	TRBV6-6	-	TGTGCCAGCAGGGCGCCGGGAGGGAAGAACACTGAAGCTTTCTTT	CASRAPGGKNTEAFF
14	once	TRBJ1-2	TRBV5-1	TRBD1	TGCGCCAGCAGCCCGCCGGGACAGATCTATGGCTACACCTTC	CASSPPGQIYGYTF
16	-	TRBJ1-2	TRBV21-1	-	TGTGCCAGCAGCTTTCACCACAGGGGGCGGGGGTATGGCTACACCTTC	CASSFHHRGRGYGYTF
15	-	TRBJ1-1	TRBV27	TRBD1	TGTGCCAGCAGTCCCCATGGACAGGGCTACACTGAAGCTTTCTTT	CASSPHGQGYTEAFF
13	-	TRBJ2-2	TRBV29-1	TRBD2	TGCAGCGTTGGAGCGGGGGGGCCCGGGGAGCTGTTTTTT	CSVGAGGPGELFF
12	-	TRBJ2-2	TRBV3-1/TRBV3-2	-	TGTGCCAGCAGCCAAGATAACGGGGAGCTGTTTTTT	CASSQDNGELFF
13	-	TRBJ1-5	TRBV3-1/TRBV3-2	-	TGTGCCAGCAGCGCGACAGTTAATCAGCCCCAGCATTTT	CASSATVNQPQHF
15	-	TRBJ2-2	TRBV19	-	TGTGCCAGTAACGTGGCAGGGGCGAACACCGGGGAGCTGTTTTTT	CASNVAGANTGELFF
13	-	TRBJ1-2	TRBV29-1	TRBD1	TGCAGCGTCGTCGACAGGGGGAACTATGGCTACACCTTC	CSVVDRGNYGYTF
14	-	TRBJ1-6	TRBV5-1	TRBD1	TGCGCCAGCAGTTACCGGGACAGGGATTCACCCCTCCACTTT	CASSYRDRDSPLHF
13	-	TRBJ1-2	TRBV12-3/TRBV12-4	-	TGTGCCAGCAGTTCGACCGGGGGAGATGGCTACACCTTC	CASSSTGGDGYTF
13	-	TRBJ1-5	TRBV19	-	TGTGCCAGTAGTCGGAGGGGCAATCAGCCCCAGCATTTT	CASSRRGNQPQHF
19	-	TRBJ2-3	TRBV7-2	TRBD2	TGTGCCAGCAGCCCGCGGGGACTAGCGGGGGGGCCGGGCACAGATACGCAGTATTTT	CASSPRGLAGGPGTDTQYF
14	-	TRBJ1-4	TRBV19	-	TGTGCCAGTAGTCGAGGGGGTAGTAGTGAAAAACTGTTTTTT	CASSRGGSSEKLFF
14	-	TRBJ1-4	TRBV7-9	-	TGTGCCAGCAGCTTAGGACCTCCCGGGGAAAAACTGTTTTTT	CASSLGPPGEKLFF
17	-	TRBJ1-3	TRBV5-4	-	TGTGCCAGCAGCTTATGGGGATCGAGGGCGCAAAGGAACACCATATATTTT	CASSLWGSRAQRNTIYF
13	few	TRBJ2-3	TRBV3-1/TRBV3-2	-	TGTGCCAGCAGCCAAGATAACAGGGATACGCAGTATTTT	CASSQDNRDTQYF
16	-	TRBJ2-1	TRBV4-1	-	TGCGCCAGCAGCCAAGAGCACAGTGGAACATACAATGAGCAGTTCTTC	CASSQEHSGTYNEQFF
12	-	TRBJ1-2	TRBV6-6	TRBD1	TGTGCCACCGCCGGGACAGGGTACGGCTACACCTTC	CATAGTGYGYTF
15	-	TRBJ2-2	TRBV3-1/TRBV3-2	TRBD1	TGTGCCAGCAGCCCCTACAGGGGGGATACCGGGGAGCTGTTTTTT	CASSPYRGDTGELFF
15	-	TRBJ2-1	TRBV24-1	TRBD1	TGTGCCACCAGTGGGACCGGACAGGGGGTCAATGAGCAGTTCTTC	CATSGTGQGVNEQFF
15	-	TRBJ1-6	TRBV7-8	-	TGTGCCAGCAGCTTACAGGGGTTGGAAAATTCACCCCTCCACTTT	CASSLQGLENSPLHF
15	-	TRBJ2-1	TRBV7-2	TRBD1	TGTGCCAGCAGGATCCGGGACAGGGTCTACAATGAGCAGTTCTTC	CASRIRDRVYNEQFF
16	-	TRBJ2-1	TRBV5-1	TRBD1	TGCGCCAGCAGCTTGGATGTGACAGGGGGCTACAATGAGCAGTTCTTC	CASSLDVTGGYNEQFF
14	-	TRBJ1-5	TRBV29-1	TRBD1	TGCAGCGTTGCGACAGGGTGGGGCAATCAGCCCCAGCATTTT	CSVATGWGNQPQHF
19	-	TRBJ2-7	TRBV15	TRBD1	TGTGCCACCAGCAGAGGGGCCGTTCCACAGGGGTTTCCGACCTACGAGCAGTACTTC	CATSRGAVPQGFPTYEQYF
17	-	TRBJ2-7	TRBV27	TRBD2	TGTGCCAGCAGTCTCAACCCAACTAGCGGGGCTCCCTACGAGCAGTACTTC	CASSLNPTSGAPYEQYF
16	-	TRBJ2-1	TRBV3-1/TRBV3-2	TRBD2	TGTGCCAGCAGCCACGGGGTAGCGGGGTCCTGGGGTGAGCAGTTCTTC	CASSHGVAGSWGEQFF
14	-	TRBJ2-5	TRBV7-9	TRBD1	TGTGCCAGCAGCTCACACAGGGGGTGGGAGACCCAGTACTTC	CASSSHRGWETQYF
13	-	TRBJ2-1	TRBV11-2	-	TGTGCCAGCAGCAAGATAGCTCACAATGAGCAGTTCTTC	CASSKIAHNEQFF
19	-	TRBJ2-6	TRBV19	-	TGTGCCAGTAGTATAGTCCGAGGCAGGGGGGACTCTGGGGCCAACGTCCTGACTTTC	CASSIVRGRGDSGANVLTF
15	-	TRBJ2-2	TRBV10-2	TRBD1	TGCGCCAGCAGTCGGGACAGGGGGTACACCGGGGAGCTGTTTTTT	CASSRDRGYTGELFF
14	many	TRBJ2-1	TRBV14	TRBD2	TGTGCCAGCAGCCGACTAGCGGGGTGGAATGAGCAGTTCTTC	CASSRLAGWNEQFF
13	-	TRBJ2-7	TRBV6-1	-	TGTGCCAGCAGTGAAGAGGGGTCCTACGAGCAGTACTTC	CASSEEGSYEQYF
13	-	TRBJ1-4	TRBV19	TRBD1	TGTGCCAGTAGTTACAGGGGGGACGAAAAACTGTTTTTT	CASSYRGDEKLFF
13	-	TRBJ2-7	TRBV28	TRBD1	TGTGCCAGCAGTTTAGGGGACAGCTACGAGCAGTACTTC	CASSLGDSYEQYF
14	-	TRBJ2-5	TRBV11-2	-	TGTGCCAGCAGCTTAGCCCTGGGGCGGGAGACCCAGTACTTC	CASSLALGRETQYF
13	-	TRBJ1-1	TRBV27	TRBD1	TGTGCCAGCAGTTCACAGGGGGACACTGAAGCTTTCTTT	CASSSQGDTEAFF
13	-	TRBJ1-1	TRBV6-5	-	TGTGCCAGCAAGGAGGTTCGGGACACTGAAGCTTTCTTT	CASKEVRDTEAFF
13	-	TRBJ1-2	TRBV27	-	TGTGCCAGCAGAAAGGACACGAACTATGGCTACACCTTC	CASRKDTNYGYTF
14	-	TRBJ1-5	TRBV2	-	TGTGCCAGCAGTGCTCAGACAGGCGTCAGGAGCCTTAATTTT	CASSAQTGVRSLNF
15	-	TRBJ1-2	TRBV9	TRBD1	TGTGCCAGCAGCGCAGAAGACAGGGGAGGGTATGGCTACACCTTC	CASSAEDRGGYGYTF
15	-	TRBJ1-1	TRBV10-1	-	TGCGCCAGCAGTGACCCCGGACAGTTGAACACTGAAGCTTTCTTT	CASSDPGQLNTEAFF
16	-	TRBJ1-2	TRBV21-1	-	TGTGCCAGCAGCACACCCGGGACAGGGGAGGGCTATGGCTACACCTTC	CASSTPGTGEGYGYTF
13	-	TRBJ2-7	TRBV29-1	TRBD1	TGCAGCGCCAGGACAGGGCAGGACTACGAGCAGTACTTC	CSARTGQDYEQYF
17	-	TRBJ1-3	TRBV18	-	TGTGCCAGCTCTCCCCGAGGAGGACGAAGCTCTGGAAACACCATATATTTT	CASSPRGGRSSGNTIYF
15	-	TRBJ1-6	TRBV7-9	TRBD1	TGTGCCAGCAGCTTCCCGGGACAGGGGATCAGGTCCCTCCACTTT	CASSFPGQGIRSLHF
14	-	TRBJ2-1	TRBV11-2	-	TGTGCCAGCAGCTTAGGGATTCTAGCGAATGAGCAGTTCTTC	CASSLGILANEQFF
15	once	TRBJ2-1	TRBV6-2/TRBV6-3	TRBD1	TGTGCCAGCAGTTACTCCGGACAGGGAGCGGATGAGCAGTTCTTC	CASSYSGQGADEQFF
19	-	TRBJ1-5	TRBV15	-	TGTGCCACCAGCAGAGATGCCCAGCAGGGCTCCTATAGCAATCAGCCCCAGCATTTT	CATSRDAQQGSYSNQPQHF
16	-	TRBJ1-6	TRBV19	TRBD1	TGTGCCAGTAGTATCGGGGACAGCCCCTATAATTCACCCCTCCACTTT	CASSIGDSPYNSPLHF
14	few	TRBJ1-6	TRBV7-9	-	TGTGCCAGCAGCTTTCGGACAGATAATTCACCCCTCCACTTT	CASSFRTDNSPLHF